The source of this T cell receptor beta chain is a study of metastatic and nonmetastatic thyroid tumors. General observations from the study: Significantly greater TCR beta diversity was reportedly found in malignant thyroid tumors than in benign nodules (in blood and tumor).

CDR3 length equals 14 residues. Trimming removed 6 bases from V and 8 bases from J; junction bases left unmatched: 11. Germline V gene data show CDR1 as MNHNS and CDR2 as SASEGT. TCRdb reprocessed the PCR reads via MiXCR. The table has tens of thousands of clones, 15% seen once; the top ten hold roughly 3.3%. In regard to this clone: The antigen is undetermined. Other nucleotide sequences from this sample produce the same CDR3.

All patients were untreated before thyroid surgery. The chain joins TRBV6-1 to TRBJ1-1; TRBD1 aligns across 8 bases. Sequenced sample: blood. The TCR sequence derives from a female donor with papillary thyroid cancer or a benign thyroid nodule (not recorded which). Some clones in this sample may be carry-over from other donors' samples. The CDR3 nucleotides are TGTGCCAGCAGAGGACAGGGTGCGTTCACCGAAGCTTTCTTT. This sequence encodes CASRGQGAFTEAFF.